The rows below give T cell receptor beta chains drawn from one sample of a study of blood T cell repertoires in COVID-19. Assay used: immunoSEQ multiplex PCR; TCRdb lists only in-frame clones, some missing. Counted here are 130,000 to 150,000 clones, approximately 86% occurring once; the ten biggest clones make up 0.9% to 0.95%. The specimen sequenced was peripheral blood. These receptors were collected from a woman in her 50s with acute or convalescent COVID-19. Each CDR3 is given with its conserved first and last residue. The order of the fields is V gene, J gene, D gene, clone size, CDR3 DNA, CDR3 protein. The D gene is left open where the match is weak. Size is stated for part of the rows, as once, few or many counts, or as a class when the clone is expanded.

TRBV29-1	TRBJ2-7	.	.	TGCAGCGGGAGACAGGGGACTAGCAGCAGCCACGAGCAGTACTTC	CSGRQGTSSSHEQYF
TRBV30	TRBJ1-2	.	.	TGTGCCTGGACCGTAGCCGGGTATGGCTACACCTTC	CAWTVAGYGYTF
TRBV2	TRBJ2-2	TRBD2	.	TGTGCCAGCAGTCCTACTAGCGGGGGGGCCTCCGGGGAGCTGTTTTTT	CASSPTSGGASGELFF
TRBV6-5	TRBJ2-7	.	.	TGTGCCAGCAGGGACAGAGTCTCCTACGAGCAGTACTTC	CASRDRVSYEQYF
TRBV5-1	TRBJ2-3	.	.	TGCGCCAGCACCCAACTGGGGAGTATAGATACGCAGTATTTT	CASTQLGSIDTQYF
TRBV30	TRBJ2-7	.	few	TGTGCCTGGTCCCCCCGGGGACAAGGGGTCGCGCAGTACTTC	CAWSPRGQGVAQYF
TRBV24-1	TRBJ2-7	.	.	TGTGCCACCAGTGATTCCCGGGACATCTACGAGCAGTACTTC	CATSDSRDIYEQYF
TRBV5-4	TRBJ2-3	TRBD2	.	TGTGCCAGCAGCTCCGGGACTAGCGGGAGTTGGGCAGATACGCAGTATTTT	CASSSGTSGSWADTQYF
TRBV6-5	TRBJ1-1	TRBD1	.	TGTGCCAGCACTATCGGACAGGGGAACACTGAAGCTTTCTTT	CASTIGQGNTEAFF
TRBV15	TRBJ2-3	.	.	TGTGCCACCAGCAGAGATCGCAGGACAGATACGCAGTATTTT	CATSRDRRTDTQYF
TRBV7-3	TRBJ1-5	.	.	TGTGCCAGCAGCTTAGGCCAGGGCCGCAATCAGCCCCAGCATTTT	CASSLGQGRNQPQHF
TRBV11-2	TRBJ2-5	.	.	TGTGCCAGCAGCCAACAGGTTGCAGAGACCCAGTACTTC	CASSQQVAETQYF
TRBV28	TRBJ2-2	TRBD1	.	TGTGCCAGCAGTTTAGCCGGGACAGCGAACACCGGGGAGCTGTTTTTT	CASSLAGTANTGELFF
TRBV12-3/TRBV12-4	TRBJ2-2	TRBD1	.	TGTGCCAGCAGTAGACAGGGGGCCGGGGAGCTGTTTTTT	CASSRQGAGELFF
TRBV19	TRBJ1-2	TRBD1	.	TGTGCCAGTAGTATTTTGGGACAGAGCGACTATGGCTACACCTTC	CASSILGQSDYGYTF
TRBV19	TRBJ1-2	.	.	TGTGCCAGTAAGGCCAGGGACTATGGCTACACCTTC	CASKARDYGYTF
TRBV27	TRBJ2-1	.	.	TGTGCCAGCAGTTTAATTCGACTACTCCCGGCGGATGAGCAGTTCTTC	CASSLIRLLPADEQFF
TRBV18	TRBJ1-6	TRBD1	.	TGTGCCAGCTCACCCCGGGACAGGGGTTCACCCCTCCACTTT	CASSPRDRGSPLHF
TRBV19	TRBJ1-1	TRBD1	.	TGTGCCAGTAGTATCCTACCGGGACAGCTAAGGGGCACTGAAGCTTTCTTT	CASSILPGQLRGTEAFF
TRBV6-1	TRBJ2-3	TRBD2	once	TGTGCCAGCAGTGAATCGGCCAGCGGGGGGGCAGATACGCAGTATTTT	CASSESASGGADTQYF
TRBV6-6	TRBJ2-5	.	.	TGTGCCAGCAGTTCCGAGGCCCAAGAGACCCAGTACTTC	CASSSEAQETQYF
TRBV5-1	TRBJ1-1	TRBD1	.	TGCGCCAGCAGCTTAGACCCACAGGGGGCGCTTCGTCTAAACACTGAAGCTTTCTTT	CASSLDPQGALRLNTEAFF
TRBV6-5	TRBJ1-2	TRBD1	.	TGTGCCACCGCGCCTGGACAGGACTATGGCTACACCTTC	CATAPGQDYGYTF
TRBV6-5	TRBJ1-2	.	.	TGTGCCAGCAGGAAACAGGGTCTGGATGGCTACACCTTC	CASRKQGLDGYTF
TRBV19	TRBJ2-7	TRBD1	.	TGTGCCAGTAGTCACCAGGGGGACTCCTACGAGCAGTACTTC	CASSHQGDSYEQYF
TRBV6-1	TRBJ2-7	.	.	TGTGCCAGCAGTGAACCGACAGAAGTCTACGAGCAGTACTTC	CASSEPTEVYEQYF
TRBV13	TRBJ2-7	TRBD2	.	TGTGCCAGCAGCCAGACTAGCGGGAGACCCTACGAGCAGTACTTC	CASSQTSGRPYEQYF
TRBV5-1	TRBJ1-4	TRBD1	.	TGCGCCAGCAGCTTGGATAGTACAGGGGCTGAAAAACTGTTTTTT	CASSLDSTGAEKLFF
TRBV9	TRBJ2-3	.	.	TGTGCCAGCACCCGGGGCGGGGGCTTGCCAGATACGCAGTATTTT	CASTRGGGLPDTQYF
TRBV6-4	TRBJ1-2	TRBD1	.	TGTGCCAGCAGTGAAAGGACAGGGGGCTACTATGGCTACACCTTC	CASSERTGGYYGYTF
TRBV23-1	TRBJ2-1	TRBD2	once	TGCGCCAGCAGTCACCACCTCCAGCGGGAGAAATTGGCTCCAGGCAATGAGCAGTTCTTC	CASSHHLQREKLAPGNEQFF
TRBV5-4	TRBJ2-5	TRBD2	.	TGTGCCAGCAGCTTGGGTAGCGGGTACCAAGAGACCCAGTACTTC	CASSLGSGYQETQYF
TRBV19	TRBJ2-2	TRBD1	.	TGTGCCAGTAGTATGAGGGACAGGGACCAGCTGTTTTTT	CASSMRDRDQLFF
TRBV5-4	TRBJ1-1	.	.	TGTGCCAGCAGCTGGAGGGCAGGTATGAACACTGAAGCTTTCTTT	CASSWRAGMNTEAFF
TRBV5-1	TRBJ2-7	TRBD2	once	TGCGCCAGCAGCCAGTTCCCCGGGACTAGCGGTTCCTACGAGCAGTACTTC	CASSQFPGTSGSYEQYF
TRBV30	TRBJ2-6	TRBD2	.	TGTGCCTGCGGACTAGCGGGATCTTCTGGGGCCAACGTCCTGACTTTC	CACGLAGSSGANVLTF
TRBV7-3	TRBJ2-7	.	.	TGTGCCAGCAGCTTAATGGGGACTCATCCCTACGAGCAGTACTTC	CASSLMGTHPYEQYF
TRBV10-3	TRBJ2-6	TRBD1	.	TGTGCCATCAGTTGGACAGGTCCCTCTACAGGGGCCAACGTCCTGACTTTC	CAISWTGPSTGANVLTF
TRBV11-3	TRBJ2-1	.	.	TGTGCCAGCAGCCCCCGGTCCGGGAACGAGCAGTTCTTC	CASSPRSGNEQFF
TRBV9	TRBJ2-1	.	once	TGTGCCAGCAGCGTAGGGGACGGGAGCTCCTACAATGAGCAGTTCTTC	CASSVGDGSSYNEQFF
TRBV27	TRBJ2-7	.	.	TGTGCCAGCAGTTTATCGATGAGCGTCCGGGAGCAGTACTTC	CASSLSMSVREQYF
TRBV7-9	TRBJ2-1	.	.	TGTGCCAGCAGCTTAGCGGGGGGCCGCGGGAGTGAGCAGTTCTTC	CASSLAGGRGSEQFF
TRBV5-1	TRBJ1-1	.	.	TGCGCCAGCAGCTCAAGAGGAACCGCGGGGCTTTTGAACACTGAAGCTTTCTTT	CASSSRGTAGLLNTEAFF
TRBV18	TRBJ2-7	TRBD1	.	TGTGCCAGCTCACACAATCGACAGGGCGCCTACGAGCAGTACTTC	CASSHNRQGAYEQYF
TRBV27	TRBJ1-1	.	.	TGTGCCAGCAGGGGGACTGCGAACACTGAAGCTTTCTTT	CASRGTANTEAFF
TRBV19	TRBJ2-2	TRBD1	.	TGTGCCAGTCGCATTCAGGGGGATGGCACCGGGGAGCTGTTTTTT	CASRIQGDGTGELFF
TRBV6-1	TRBJ1-6	.	.	TGTGCCAGCAGTGAACAGGGGCCCAATAATTCACCCCTCCACTTT	CASSEQGPNNSPLHF
TRBV30	TRBJ2-1	.	.	TGTGCCTGTACCAAAGGTTGGCTAGCGTCACCTGAGCAGTTCTTC	CACTKGWLASPEQFF
TRBV12-3/TRBV12-4	TRBJ1-2	TRBD1	.	TGTGCCAGCAGTCAGGGGGCCGAGGGCTACACCTTC	CASSQGAEGYTF
TRBV6-5	TRBJ1-1	.	.	TGTGCCAGCATGGCCAGGGGAGCAACTGAAGCTTTCTTT	CASMARGATEAFF
TRBV27	TRBJ2-7	.	.	TGTGCCAGCAGTTTCTCCAACGGGGAGGAGGTCTACGAGCAGTACTTC	CASSFSNGEEVYEQYF
TRBV9	TRBJ1-1	TRBD1	.	TGTGCCAGCAGCGTGGGATTCGGGACAGGGCTCCCTAACACTGAAGCTTTCTTT	CASSVGFGTGLPNTEAFF
TRBV6-5	TRBJ2-1	TRBD2	.	TGTGCCAGCAGTTATCTCCTAGCGGAACTCAACAATGAGCAGTTCTTC	CASSYLLAELNNEQFF
TRBV3-1/TRBV3-2	TRBJ2-2	TRBD1	few	TGTGCCAGCAGCCACGAGGGGGCCACCGGGGAGCTGTTTTTT	CASSHEGATGELFF